This T cell receptor beta chain emerged from a study of shared clonotypes between healthy human individuals. This CDR3 is 13 amino acids long. V was clipped by 3 bases and J by 3 bases, with 9 bases between them. Germline loops: CDR1 MGHDK, CDR2 SYGVNS. Using immunoSEQ multiplex PCR, the repertoire was profiled, and TCRdb retains in-frame clones only, with some absent. Of some 360,000 clones listed, about 70% are singletons. J is TRBJ2-7 and V is TRBV25-1, with D uncertain. The sequenced sample consisted of memory CD4+ T cells sorted from blood. Sample subset: CD45RA-negative fraction. The source is a man aged 30-40 years in good health. For the CDR3, the DNA is TGTGCCAGCAGTGAGAGAGCCAACTACGAGCAGTACTTC. Encoded protein: CASSERANYEQYF.